Described below is a single T cell receptor (beta chain) sequence and its context. Negative isolation yielded the CD8+ and CD4+ T cells, while FACS enriched the TEMRA cells. With random hexamers, reverse transcription was performed on about 0.5 to 1 ug of RNA. TCRdb fed the immunoSEQ multiplex PCR reads into MiXCR, producing one record per CDR3 protein. The sample comprises some 300,000 distinct CDR3 sequences, almost 85% of which are singletons, and around 0.21% rests with the top ten. The record originates from a study of CD8 T cells in Susac syndrome. The CDR3 has 13 amino acids. Germline CDR1 MNHEY, CDR2 SMNVEV (reference sequence). Between the trimmed V and J ends, which lost 10 bases and 0 bases, there was a span of 13 bases.

The clonotype comes from a human donor with multiple sclerosis. The sequenced sample consisted of CD8+ T cells from PBMCs. The chain employs TRBV27 and TRBJ2-7, with a possible D match to TRBD2 (6 bases). The CDR3 sequence: CATRPGSSYEQYF. CDR3 DNA: TGTGCCACCCGCCCCGGGAGCTCCTACGAGCAGTACTTC.